The 3 T cell receptor beta chains presented below share a single source sample, sequenced in a study of post-analysis software for immune sequencing data (dated by TCRdb to the mid-2010s). What the work shows at the level of the full study, not this receptor alone: Significantly higher frequencies in patients than in controls were found for roughly five TRBV segments, including TRBV5-6, TRBV5-1 and TRBV20-1.

Receptor amplification or capture employed PCR. The instrument given in TCRdb is Illumina HiSeq 2500. Unique molecular identifiers were incorporated into TCR beta cDNA libraries to reduce PCR and sequencing biases. TCRdb itself trimmed the public reads at Q25 with fastp, ran MiXCR and retained productive beta chains. Each record represents a unique CDR3 protein, reported with the most common genes and DNA among its rows. The sample table holds approximately 660,000 distinct CDR3 sequences, of which more than 50% were seen once. About 11% of the sample is taken by the ten largest. These TCRs' antigens remain unknown. What was sequenced was blood. Every receptor here comes from a girl aged 2-10 years with multiple sclerosis.

The chain combines TRBV5-1 with TRBJ2-7, with 7 bases identical to TRBD2. The J segment lost 0 bases and the V segment lost 4 bases, leaving 7 bases of the junction unmatched. The CDR3 sequence is 15 residues long. Germline V lookup: CDR1 SGHRS, CDR2 YFSETQ. CDR3 nucleotides: TGCGCCAGCAGCGTCGGGACTAATCCCTCCTACGAGCAGTACTTC. This codes for CASSVGTNPSYEQYF.

This clonotype was seen only once. The genes are TRBV7-2 and TRBJ2-5; perhaps TRBD2 as D (6 bases). CDR1 is SGHTA, CDR2 FQGNSA, per germline. The CDR3 sequence is 12 residues long. Trimming cost V 1 base and J 10 bases, with 10 bases left between them. The CDR3 bases are TGTGCCAGCAGCTTAGATTGGGGGGTCCAGTACTTC. Translated, it gives CASSLDWGVQYF.

The J gene is TRBJ2-5, the V gene TRBV5-1; D may match TRBD1 or TRBD2 (6 bases each). Germline assignment: CDR1 SGHRS and CDR2 YFSETQ. The CDR3 has 14 residues. The V end was cut by 3 bases, the J end by 3 bases, with 12 bases between. The DNA for the CDR3 is TGCGCCAGCAGCTGGGGGGCAGGGGAAGAGACCCAGTACTTC. This translates into CASSWGAGEETQYF.